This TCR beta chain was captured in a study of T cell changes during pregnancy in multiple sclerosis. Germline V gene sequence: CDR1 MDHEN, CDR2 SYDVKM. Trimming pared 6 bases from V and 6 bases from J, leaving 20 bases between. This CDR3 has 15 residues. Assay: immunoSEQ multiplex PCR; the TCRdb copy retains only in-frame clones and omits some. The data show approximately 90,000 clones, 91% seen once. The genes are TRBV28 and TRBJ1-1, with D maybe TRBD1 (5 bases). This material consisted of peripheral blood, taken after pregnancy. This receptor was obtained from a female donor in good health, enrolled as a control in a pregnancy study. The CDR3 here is CASSRADTGFAEAFF. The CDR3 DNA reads TGTGCCAGCAGCCGTGCCGATACAGGTTTCGCTGAAGCTTTCTTT.